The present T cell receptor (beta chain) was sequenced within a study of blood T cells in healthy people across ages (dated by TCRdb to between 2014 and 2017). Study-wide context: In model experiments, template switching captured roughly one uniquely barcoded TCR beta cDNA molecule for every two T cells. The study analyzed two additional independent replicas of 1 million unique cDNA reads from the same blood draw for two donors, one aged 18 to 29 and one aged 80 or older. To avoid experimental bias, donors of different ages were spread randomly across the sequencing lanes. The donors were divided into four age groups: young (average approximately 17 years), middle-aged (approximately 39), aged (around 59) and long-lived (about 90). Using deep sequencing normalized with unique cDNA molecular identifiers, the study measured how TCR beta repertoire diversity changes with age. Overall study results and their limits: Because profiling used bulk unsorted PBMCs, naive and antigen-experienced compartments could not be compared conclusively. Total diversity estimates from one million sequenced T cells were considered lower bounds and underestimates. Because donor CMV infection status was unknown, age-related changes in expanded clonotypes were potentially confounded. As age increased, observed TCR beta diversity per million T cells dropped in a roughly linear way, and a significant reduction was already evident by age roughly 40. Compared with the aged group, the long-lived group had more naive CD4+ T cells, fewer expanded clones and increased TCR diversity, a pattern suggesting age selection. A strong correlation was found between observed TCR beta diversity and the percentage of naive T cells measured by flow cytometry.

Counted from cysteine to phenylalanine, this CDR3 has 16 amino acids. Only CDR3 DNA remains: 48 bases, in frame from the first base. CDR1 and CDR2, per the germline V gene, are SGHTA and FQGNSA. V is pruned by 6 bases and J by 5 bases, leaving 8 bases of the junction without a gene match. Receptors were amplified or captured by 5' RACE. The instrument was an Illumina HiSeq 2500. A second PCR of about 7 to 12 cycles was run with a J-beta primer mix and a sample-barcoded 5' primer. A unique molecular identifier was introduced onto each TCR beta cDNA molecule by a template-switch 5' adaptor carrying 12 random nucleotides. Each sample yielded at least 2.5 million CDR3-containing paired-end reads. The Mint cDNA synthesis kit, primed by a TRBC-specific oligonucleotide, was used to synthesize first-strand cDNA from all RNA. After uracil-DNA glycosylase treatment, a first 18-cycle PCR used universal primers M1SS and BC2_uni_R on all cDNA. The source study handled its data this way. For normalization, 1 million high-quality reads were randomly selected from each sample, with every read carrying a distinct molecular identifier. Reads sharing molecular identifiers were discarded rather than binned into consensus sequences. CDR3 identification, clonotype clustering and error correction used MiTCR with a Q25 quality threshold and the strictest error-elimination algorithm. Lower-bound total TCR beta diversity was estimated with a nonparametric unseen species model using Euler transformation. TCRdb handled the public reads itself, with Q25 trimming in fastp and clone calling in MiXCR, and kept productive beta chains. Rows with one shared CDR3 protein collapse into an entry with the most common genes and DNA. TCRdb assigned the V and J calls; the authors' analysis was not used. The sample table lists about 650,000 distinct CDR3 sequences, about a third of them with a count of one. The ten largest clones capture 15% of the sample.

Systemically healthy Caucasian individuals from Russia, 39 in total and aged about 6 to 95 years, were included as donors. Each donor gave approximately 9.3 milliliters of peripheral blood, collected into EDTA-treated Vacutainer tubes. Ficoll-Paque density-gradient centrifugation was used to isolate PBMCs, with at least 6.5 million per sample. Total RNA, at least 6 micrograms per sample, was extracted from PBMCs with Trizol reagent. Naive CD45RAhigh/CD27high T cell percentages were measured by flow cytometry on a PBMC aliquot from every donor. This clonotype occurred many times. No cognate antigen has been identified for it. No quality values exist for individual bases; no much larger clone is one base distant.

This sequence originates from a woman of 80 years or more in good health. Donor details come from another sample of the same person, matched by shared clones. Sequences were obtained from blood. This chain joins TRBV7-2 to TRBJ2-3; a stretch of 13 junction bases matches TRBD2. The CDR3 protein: CASRRGLAGAGDTQYF. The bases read TGTGCCAGCAGACGTGGACTAGCGGGGGCGGGAGATACGCAGTATTTT.